This T cell receptor beta chain stems from a study of shared clonotypes between healthy human individuals. This table comes from immunoSEQ multiplex PCR, and its TCRdb copy is limited to in-frame clones, with some not included. The sample records approximately 470,000 clones, 65% to 85% being singletons. The sequence derives from a woman aged 40 to 50 in good health. Some clones in this sample may be carry-over from other donors' samples. Sample: PBMCs.

This CDR3 reads CASSEVDRVYGNTIYF. Here the CDR3 DNA reads TGTGCCAGCAGTGAAGTCGACAGGGTCTACGGAAACACCATATATTTT. The V call is TRBV6-1, the J call TRBJ1-3, with TRBD1 matching 7 bases. J was trimmed by 4 bases and V by 1 base; bases with no gene match: 7. Germline V gene lookup returns CDR1 MNHNS and CDR2 SASEGT. The CDR3 is 16 amino acids.